This T cell receptor (beta chain) derives from a study of T-cell reconstitution after alpha-beta-depleted transplantation in children. This clonotype was found many times. Its specificity is unknown. A TCRbeta library incorporating unique molecular identifiers was prepared. TCRdb passed the PCR reads through MiXCR, listing each CDR3 protein once. The sample contains about 160,000 distinct CDR3 sequences, approximately 12% of which appear only once. V lost 7 bases, J lost 6 bases, and 8 bases stayed unmatched. Germline CDR1 reads DFQATT; CDR2 reads SNEGSKA (reference sequence). CDR3 length equals 14 residues. Findings and caveats of the study: T-cell counts and diversity at one year post-transplant came mainly from newly produced T cells.

The rearrangement links TRBV20-1 to TRBJ2-5; 13 bases map to TRBD2. The receptor's source is a boy between 2 and 15 years old with acute myeloid leukemia, due to receive a stem cell transplant. The source material was PBMCs, sampled before TCRalphabeta/CD19-depleted stem cell transplant. The CDR3 bases are TGCAGTGTCCGACTAGCGGGAGGCGAGCAGACCCAGTACTTC. As protein: CSVRLAGGEQTQYF.